Below, 30 T cell receptor beta chains from the same sample are listed, as sequenced in a study of PD-L1 blockade in urothelial cancer (dated by TCRdb to the late 2010s). Read against the paper, the sample's time point label means: pretreatment peripheral blood. The library was generated by the immunoSEQ multiplex PCR assay. TCRdb mirrors the immuneACCESS table, restricted to in-frame sequences. Some clones are absent from its copies; in checked studies, under half trace to an unresolved V gene, and the reason for the others is unknown. Present in this sample are tens of thousands of clones, 81% of which were seen just once. Around 5.7% of the sample comes from the top ten. The material sequenced was PBMCs, taken around atezolizumab (anti-PD-L1) treatment. These receptors were taken from a man aged 65 to 79 with urothelial cancer.

This clone counts as medium-sized (0.01 to 0.1%). J is TRBJ1-1 and V is TRBV30; D call uncertain. Trimming cost V 5 bases and J 1 base, with 5 bases left between them. This CDR3 has 11 residues. CDR1 is GTSNPN and CDR2 is SVGIG in the germline V gene (reference sequence). The DNA for the CDR3 is TGTGCCTGGGAGAGGAACACTGAAGCTTTCTTT. This codes for CAWERNTEAFF.

V is TRBV19 and J is TRBJ2-1; 9 nucleotides line up with TRBD2. The CDR3 sequence is 15 residues long. With 5 bases clipped from V and 1 base from J, the junction kept 3 bases outside the gene matches. Germline V gene sequence: CDR1 LNHDA, CDR2 SQIVND (reference sequence). CDR3 sequence: CASSPLAGSYNEQFF. For the CDR3, the DNA is TGTGCCAGTAGTCCGCTAGCGGGATCCTACAATGAGCAGTTCTTC.

The chain joins TRBV6-1 to TRBJ1-2; 12 bases map to TRBD1. The CDR3 consists of 14 residues. Germline V gene sequence: CDR1 MNHNS, CDR2 SASEGT. The J segment lost 5 bases and the V segment lost 6 bases, leaving 4 bases of the junction unmatched. The CDR3 here is CASSLGQGAYGYTF. CDR3 coding DNA: TGTGCCAGCAGCCTGGGACAGGGGGCTTATGGCTACACCTTC.

This chain links TRBV10-3 with TRBJ2-1; D ambiguous. Trimming cost V 7 bases and J 8 bases, with 21 bases left between them. Germline V CDR1 and CDR2: ENHRY, SYGVKD. The CDR3 runs to 15 residues. CDR3 protein: CAITERGSPSDEQFF. The DNA of the CDR3 is TGTGCCATCACCGAACGCGGCTCCCCCTCGGATGAGCAGTTCTTC.

This chain uses TRBV7-2 with TRBJ1-2, with 9 bases identical to TRBD1. Losses at the gene ends were 4 bases for V and 3 bases for J; bases not matched to a gene: 6. Germline assignment: CDR1 SGHTA and CDR2 FQGNSA. The CDR3 runs 15 residues. The CDR3 region is CASSSGQGSYYGYTF. CDR3 sequence (DNA): TGTGCCAGCAGCTCTGGACAGGGGTCATACTATGGCTACACCTTC. The full variable domain, its missing parts supplied by reference TRBV7-2 and TRBJ1-2, is GAGVSQSPSNKVTEKGKDVELRCDPISGHTALYWYRQSLGQGLEFLIYFQGNSAPDKSGLPSDRFSAERTGGSVSTLTIQRTQQEDSAVYLCASSSGQGSYYGYTFGSGTRLTVV.

This sequence joins TRBV5-4 and TRBJ1-1; weak D call: TRBD1 (6 bases). From germline, CDR1 is SGHNT and CDR2 YYREEE (reference sequence). The germline V and J ends were trimmed by 5 bases and 6 bases, with 23 bases remaining between them. This CDR3 is 16 amino acids long. The CDR3 here is CASRKAGAGTRAEAFF. The DNA for the CDR3 is TGTGCCAGCAGGAAAGCGGGGGCAGGGACTCGGGCTGAAGCTTTCTTT.

This clone was detected once. The J gene is TRBJ2-2, the V gene TRBV6-6; D is undetermined. This CDR3 has 13 residues. The germline V gene encodes CDR1 MNHNY and CDR2 SVGAGI (reference sequence). Trimming took 4 bases from V and 1 from J, leaving 4 bases between them. CDR3 sequence (DNA): TGTGCCAGCAGTTCACTGAACACCGGGGAGCTGTTTTTT. This gives the protein CASSSLNTGELFF.

This clone turned up a few times. V is TRBV5-1 and J is TRBJ2-7, with a weak D call TRBD1 (5 bases). The CDR3 consists of 14 residues. V gave up 0 bases and J gave up 1 base, with 8 bases separating them. Germline CDR1 reads SGHRS; CDR2 reads YFSETQ. As DNA, the CDR3 is TGCGCCAGCAGCTTGGGACAGACGTCCTACGAGCAGTACTTC. The encoded protein is CASSLGQTSYEQYF.

V is TRBV5-1 and J is TRBJ2-5; TRBD1 might be the D (6 bases). The V end lost 0 bases, the J end lost 4 bases, and 13 bases lay between the germline ends. Germline V lookup: CDR1 SGHRS, CDR2 YFSETQ. The CDR3 consists of 15 residues. CDR3 DNA sequence: TGCGCCAGCAGCTTGGGCCAACAGGGCAGAGAGACCCAGTACTTC. Amino acids: CASSLGQQGRETQYF.

The gene calls are TRBV5-8 and TRBJ2-7; D call uncertain. The CDR3 runs 15 residues. V was pared by 4 bases and J by 1 base, with 15 bases between. Per germline, CDR1 SGHTS and CDR2 YDEGEE. For the CDR3, the DNA is TGTGCCAGCAGCCTCGCCCTAGTCTCATCCTACGAGCAGTACTTC. It is translated as CASSLALVSSYEQYF.

The rearrangement uses TRBV9 and TRBJ2-2, with D tentatively TRBD2 (6 bases). The CDR3 covers 16 residues. Per the germline V gene, CDR1 is SGDLS and CDR2 is YYNGEE. Trimming pared 3 bases from V and 2 bases from J, leaving 14 bases between. In DNA, the CDR3 is TGTGCCAGCAGCGACGGGGGACCGGCTAACACCGGGGAGCTGTTTTTT. Amino acids: CASSDGGPANTGELFF. Full variable domain (rest looked up from reference TRBV9 and TRBJ2-2): DSGVTQTPKHLITATGQRVTLRCSPRSGDLSVYWYQQSLDQGLQFLIQYYNGEERAKGNILERFSAQQFPDLHSELNLSSLELGDSALYFCASSDGGPANTGELFFGEGSRLTVL.

The J gene is TRBJ2-1, the V gene TRBV7-2, with 9 nucleotides matching TRBD2. The V segment lost 1 base and the J segment 6 bases; nucleotides outside the gene matches: 4. Germline V gene data show CDR1 as SGHTA and CDR2 as FQGNSA. CDR3 size: 15 residues. CDR3 nucleotide sequence: TGTGCCAGCAGCTTAGGCGGGAGGGTTGGCAATGAGCAGTTCTTC. Translation: CASSLGGRVGNEQFF.

V and J are TRBV11-2 and TRBJ1-2, with D possibly matching TRBD1 (6 bases). The V and J ends lost 5 bases and 4 bases respectively, with 11 bases between them. Per the germline V gene, CDR1 is SGHAT and CDR2 is FQNNGV. This CDR3 has 13 amino acids. The CDR3 coding sequence is TGTGCCAGCAGCCTCGGACAGACCTATGGCTACACCTTC. It specifies CASSLGQTYGYTF.

The table lists this clone with a few counts. The chain joins TRBV19 to TRBJ1-5; 8 bases fit TRBD1. This CDR3 region has 18 residues. The ends lost 7 bases at V and 2 bases at J; junction bases unmatched: 16. CDR1 is LNHDA and CDR2 is SQIVND in the germline V gene (reference sequence). CDR3 residues: CASTIRGAGGRGNQPQHF. The CDR3 coding sequence is TGTGCCAGTACCATCCGGGGGGCAGGGGGCCGTGGCAATCAGCCCCAGCATTTT.

This chain's CDR3 is CASSVVSGGGGEQFF. The CDR3 nucleotides read TGTGCCAGCAGCGTAGTGTCGGGGGGGGGTGGTGAGCAGTTCTTC. The chain has TRBV9 and TRBJ2-1; TRBD2 aligns across 8 bases. V trimming: 0 bases; J trimming: 9 bases; junction bases outside the gene matches: 8. The CDR3 is 15 residues long. CDR1 is SGDLS, CDR2 YYNGEE, per germline.

The genes are TRBV5-5 and TRBJ2-7; tentative D call: TRBD2 (5 bases). The CDR3 spans 13 residues. V was shortened by 0 bases and J by 6 bases, with 10 bases between the two germline ends. Germline V gives CDR1 SGHKS, CDR2 YYEKEE (reference sequence). The CDR3 bases are TGTGCCAGCAGCTTGGTGGGGAGCGGCGAGCAGTACTTC. This sequence encodes CASSLVGSGEQYF.

The chain links TRBV29-1 to TRBJ1-2; possible D gene TRBD1, 5 bases. The CDR3 sequence is 12 residues long. The germline V gene has CDR1 SQVTM and CDR2 ANQGSEA. The V end was cut by 3 bases, the J end by 6 bases, with 11 bases between. Here the CDR3 DNA reads TGCAGCGTTGAGGAGGGGACGAATGGCTACACCTTC. It codes for CSVEEGTNGYTF.

This chain connects TRBV30 to TRBJ1-1, with a weak D call TRBD1 (5 bases). The V gene lost 4 bases and the J gene lost 11 bases, with 11 bases spanning the gap. The CDR3 runs 10 residues. The germline CDR1 and CDR2 sequences are GTSNPN and SVGIG (reference sequence). The CDR3 sequence: CAWNRGTAFF. The DNA for the CDR3 is TGTGCCTGGAACCGGGGGACGGCTTTCTTT.

The rearrangement links TRBV5-1 to TRBJ1-2; 7 bases agree with TRBD1. The CDR3 extends over 15 amino acids. CDR1 and CDR2 (germline): SGHRS, YFSETQ. V lost 0 bases and J lost 2; bases outside the gene matches: 4. The chain's CDR3 is CASSLDGTDNYGYTF. The DNA for the CDR3 is TGCGCCAGCAGCTTGGACGGGACAGACAACTATGGCTACACCTTC.

The chain combines TRBV7-9 with TRBJ2-5; TRBD2 matches at 11 bases. V trimming: 2 bases; J trimming: 2 bases; junction bases outside the gene matches: 7. The CDR3 covers 17 residues. CDR1 SEHNR and CDR2 FQNEAQ come from the germline V gene (reference sequence). The CDR3 bases are TGTGCCAGCAGCTTATTTCACGGGACTAGCGGACAAGAGACCCAGTACTTC. Protein sequence: CASSLFHGTSGQETQYF.

The chain couples TRBV5-1 to TRBJ1-1; D perhaps matches TRBD1 (6 bases). The CDR3 totals 12 residues. Deletions cut 0 bases from V and 11 bases from J, with 11 bases between. Looked up from germline, CDR1 is SGHRS and CDR2 is YFSETQ. In nucleotides, the CDR3 is TGCGCCAGCAGCTTGGCCAAGGGGGGGGCTTTCTTT. Translating it yields CASSLAKGGAFF.

The chain joins TRBV30 to TRBJ2-7, with a possible D match to TRBD1 (5 bases). Trimming stripped 3 bases from V and 6 bases from J, with 12 bases between. This CDR3 comprises 12 residues. Germline CDR1 is GTSNPN and CDR2 is SVGIG (reference sequence). CDR3 DNA: TGTGCCTGGAGCGGCCAGGGTGTCGAGCAGTACTTC. This codes for CAWSGQGVEQYF.

The V gene is TRBV10-3, the J gene TRBJ2-3; 12 bases are shared with TRBD2. Germline assignment: CDR1 ENHRY and CDR2 SYGVKD. V lost 2 bases to trimming and J lost 5 bases; unmatched junction nucleotides: 8. The CDR3 contains 17 residues. The CDR3 coding sequence is TGTGCCATCAGTGAGCCGCTCCCGGGACTAGCGGGAGATACGCAGTATTTT. Protein product: CAISEPLPGLAGDTQYF.

This chain uses TRBV6-1 with TRBJ2-7, with 10 bases fitting TRBD1. Trimming removed 5 bases from V and 1 base from J; junction bases left unmatched: 5. This CDR3 is 15 amino acids long. Per the germline V gene, CDR1 is MNHNS and CDR2 is SASEGT. The CDR3 sequence is CASSSRTGGSYEQYF. CDR3 nucleotides: TGTGCCAGCAGTTCCCGGACAGGGGGATCCTACGAGCAGTACTTC.

The chain recombines TRBV28 with TRBJ2-1; the D gene is possibly TRBD1 (6 bases). This CDR3 is 14 amino acids long. Trimming pared 5 bases from V and 10 bases from J, leaving 18 bases between. CDR1 and CDR2 (germline): MDHEN, SYDVKM. CDR3 bases: TGTGCCAGCAGTCCCCCAGGGGCAAACGGAGAGCAGTTCTTC. Protein product: CASSPPGANGEQFF.

This chain connects TRBV27 to TRBJ1-5, with D uncertain. V was trimmed by 2 bases and J by 0 bases, leaving 8 bases between them. CDR3 size: 15 residues. Germline-derived CDR1 and CDR2 are MNHEY and SMNVEV (reference sequence). The CDR3 nucleotides read TGTGCCAGCAGTTTAAACACCCTTAGCAATCAGCCCCAGCATTTT. It translates to CASSLNTLSNQPQHF.

This sequence joins TRBV9 and TRBJ1-1; 7 bases are shared with TRBD1. J lost 5 bases, V lost 0 bases, and 7 bases had no gene match. Germline CDR1 is SGDLS and CDR2 is YYNGEE. There are 15 residues in the CDR3. The CDR3 nucleotides read TGTGCCAGCAGCGTAGCTCAGGGGGGAAAGACTGAAGCTTTCTTT. Its protein is CASSVAQGGKTEAFF.

The V call is TRBV19, the J call TRBJ1-1; 8 nucleotides align to TRBD1. The junction had 7 bases not matched to a gene; V was cut back by 3 bases and J by 4 bases. In germline, CDR1 is LNHDA, CDR2 SQIVND (reference sequence). This CDR3 region has 15 residues. The CDR3 DNA sequence: TGTGCCAGTAGTATGACAGGGGAGCGGGGCACTGAAGCTTTCTTT. Amino acid sequence: CASSMTGERGTEAFF.

The chain has TRBV30 and TRBJ2-3; TRBD1 matches 7 bases. The CDR3 runs 16 residues. The V gene end was trimmed by 4 bases and the J gene end by 3 bases; junction bases not matched to a gene: 13. From germline, CDR1 is GTSNPN and CDR2 SVGIG (reference sequence). The CDR3 here is CAWKGMGQLGTDTQYF. The DNA for the CDR3 is TGTGCCTGGAAGGGTATGGGACAGTTAGGGACAGATACGCAGTATTTT.

V gene TRBV7-9 combines with J gene TRBJ1-2; the D gene is possibly TRBD1 (5 bases). The CDR3 extends over 14 amino acids. CDR1 is SEHNR, CDR2 FQNEAQ, per germline (reference sequence). Trimming left V 3 bases short and J 7 bases short, with 15 bases between. The CDR3 sequence: CASSFLTGQSGYTF. As DNA, the CDR3 is TGTGCCAGCAGCTTCCTCACAGGCCAAAGTGGCTACACCTTC.